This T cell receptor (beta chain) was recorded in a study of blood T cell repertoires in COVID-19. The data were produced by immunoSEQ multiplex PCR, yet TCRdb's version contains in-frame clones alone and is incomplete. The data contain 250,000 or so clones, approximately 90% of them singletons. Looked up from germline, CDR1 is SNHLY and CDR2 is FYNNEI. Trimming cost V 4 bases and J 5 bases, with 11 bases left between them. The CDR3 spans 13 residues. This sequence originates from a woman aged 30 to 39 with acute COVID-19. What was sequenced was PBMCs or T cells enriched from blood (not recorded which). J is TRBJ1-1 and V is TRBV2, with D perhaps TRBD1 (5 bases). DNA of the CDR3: TGTGCCAGCAGTGTACAGGAGAGGACTGAAGCTTTCTTT. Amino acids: CASSVQERTEAFF.